This TCR beta chain emerged from a study of shared clonotypes between healthy human individuals. The V end lost 5 bases, the J end lost 5 bases, and 13 bases lay between the germline ends. This CDR3 contains 13 residues. CDR1 is SGHVS, CDR2 FQNEAQ, per germline. This clone was recorded once. Naivety among CD8 cells was defined by CD45RO negativity and positive CCR7 selection, thereby excluding terminally differentiated effector memory CD45RA+ cells. The protocol was immunoSEQ multiplex PCR, while the TCRdb copy is restricted to in-frame clones and leaves out a portion. Of about 2.1 million clones listed, around 93% are singletons.

Sequences were obtained from naive CD8+ T cells from PBMCs. The source is a young man in good health. Some clones in this sample may be carry-over from other donors' samples. The rearrangement joins TRBV7-8 to TRBJ2-7; D not certain. CDR3 loop: CASSARTPDEQYF. The CDR3 DNA reads as TGTGCCAGCAGCGCACGGACCCCCGACGAGCAGTACTTC.